The T cell receptor beta chain described here comes from a study of TET2 disruption in CD19-targeted CAR T cells (dated by TCRdb to 2016 to 2018). Concerning the study at large: The number of samples was determined by the original clinical trial design and by which samples were available, and no additional inclusion criteria were applied. What the research found in general, with its limitations: Conclusions about the CAR T cells of the patient were based on extensive analysis of a single subject.

The treatment or condition label here, explained by the study, means: autologous CTL019 cells: CD19 CAR with 4-1BB and CD3 zeta domains. TCR zeta and 4-1BB costimulatory signaling domains were incorporated into the CD19 CAR. Leukapheresis was used to collect the T cells for CTL019 manufacturing from peripheral blood. The DNeasy Blood and Tissue Kit was used to extract genomic DNA from pre-infusion T cells, peripheral blood, or sorted post-infusion T cells. Deep sequencing of the TCR beta chain was done using the immunoSEQ assay. Per the authors' processing: Only productive TCR beta rearrangements were used to calculate clonotype frequencies. What TCRdb holds here is the immuneACCESS table cut down to in-frame rearrangements. Part of the clones is not present; checked against another copy, under half of the missing clones reflect an unresolved V gene, and the others are unexplained. The V and J calls and clone size come from that table; D and trimming were worked out from the DNA. The sample table includes some 2,000 clones. Less than 20% of the sample belongs to the ten largest clones.

About this clone: Its specific antigen is unknown. The read stops 3 residues short of the end of the CDR3; the missing end is completed from the germline J gene.

Via the germline V gene, CDR1 is SGHVS and CDR2 FNYEAQ. The CDR3 spans 17 residues, from the cysteine through the phenylalanine. Only the CDR3 bases that were read are kept: 42 of them, in frame from base 1. The sample in question was CD8+ T cells sorted from cultured blood T cells, obtained for CD19 CAR T cell therapy. The TCR was taken from a man between 70 and 80 years old with chronic lymphocytic leukemia. The V and J segments used are TRBV7-6 and TRBJ1-2, with TRBD1 as a weak D call on 5 bases. This receptor has the CDR3 CASSLLIHGGSYNEYTF. The part of the CDR3 DNA that was read is TGTGCCAGCAGCTTACTCATTCACGGGGGTTCCTACAATGAA. The full variable domain, completed from the reference TRBV7-6 and TRBJ1-2 proteins outside the CDR3, reads GAGVSQSPRYKVTKRGQDVALRCDPISGHVSLYWYRQALGQGPEFLTYFNYEAQQDKSGLPNDRFSAERPEGSISTLTIQRTEQRDSAMYRCASSLLIHGGSYNEYTFGSGTRLTVV.